Sequencing of this TCR beta chain was carried out in a study of blood T cell repertoires in COVID-19. On the study more broadly: The samples span acute and convalescent COVID-19 from the United States, Italy and Spain. T cells, B-cell-depleted T cells, or PBMCs supplied cDNA or gDNA.

Germline loops: CDR1 LNHNV, CDR2 YYDKDF (reference sequence). V dropped 1 base and J dropped 7; count of bases not matched to a gene: 7. The CDR3 extends over 15 amino acids. Authors' analysis steps: Reference gene primer amplification in the assay estimated nucleated cell counts. The protocol was immunoSEQ multiplex PCR, while the TCRdb copy is restricted to in-frame clones and leaves out a portion. That table gives V, J and clone size, and the DNA gave D and trimming. The sample lists some 110,000 clones; roughly 80% were seen once. The rearrangement links TRBV15 to TRBJ2-1; 7 bases line up with TRBD2. The origin of this receptor is a woman of 80 years or more with acute or convalescent COVID-19. Sequenced material: peripheral blood. As DNA, the CDR3 is TGTGCCACCAGCAGAGGGAGTCTAGCGGAGAATGAGCAGTTCTTC. Translated, it gives CATSRGSLAENEQFF.